The present T cell receptor beta chain was sequenced within a study of cytomegalovirus exposure and HLA in healthy donors. Study information: There were around 100 million unique TCR beta sequences, drawn from roughly 200 million T cells, in an earlier analysis. Caucasian-associated ancestry cluster membership applied to less than 85% of around 400 genotyped donors. Study results and caveats: TCR beta chain V- and J-gene trimming was linked, in a later analysis, to a missense variant in DCLRE1C.

The PCR contained 60 Vbeta and 13 Jbeta primers. The protocol was immunoSEQ multiplex PCR, while the TCRdb copy is restricted to in-frame clones and leaves out a portion. Among about 190,000 clones, 80% to 85% were seen once, and the ten largest hold approximately 1.2%. Comments on this clone: No antigen is known for it.

The sequencing input was PBMCs. The receptor's source is a boy between 2 and 10 years old in good health and CMV-seronegative.

This CDR3 is CASSYESGGTEAFF. The CDR3 nucleotides read TGTGCCAGCAGTTACGAGTCGGGGGGCACTGAAGCTTTCTTT. This chain links TRBV6-5 with TRBJ1-1; D possibly corresponds to TRBD1 (5 bases). Trimming stripped 2 bases from V and 4 bases from J, with 11 bases between. The CDR3 is 14 residues long. The germline gives CDR1 MNHEY, CDR2 SVGAGI.